The 28 T cell receptor beta chains below all came from one sample that was sequenced in a study of T cell repertoires in cytomegalovirus infection. TCRdb reanalysed the reads using MiXCR and keeps one entry per CDR3 protein. Of 150,000 to 200,000 distinct CDR3 sequences in the sample, 13% to 15% were seen once. The material sequenced was PBMCs. The origin of the receptors is a human donor in good health (CMV status not recorded). Some clones in this sample may be carry-over from other donors' samples.

The chain uses TRBV4-1 and TRBJ2-7; D unresolved. Trimming stripped 2 bases from V and 7 bases from J, with 9 bases between. Germline CDR1 MGHRA, CDR2 YSYEKL. The CDR3 runs 12 residues. CDR3 sequence (DNA): TGCGCCAGCAGCCAACCTAAGGGAGAGCAGTACTTC. Translated: CASSQPKGEQYF.

This clonotype has a count of ten or more. The chain has TRBV25-1 and TRBJ1-4; the D gene is possibly TRBD1 (6 bases). The germline V gene has CDR1 MGHDK and CDR2 SYGVNS. This CDR3 region has 16 residues. V was trimmed by 4 bases and J by 0 bases, leaving 12 bases between them. The CDR3 DNA sequence: TGTGCCAGCAGTGCCGAAGGGGGGACAACTAATGAAAAACTGTTTTTT. This encodes CASSAEGGTTNEKLFF.

This clonotype was picked up many times. The chain recombines TRBV4-1 with TRBJ2-7; D remains unclear. The CDR3 spans 13 residues. Trimming took off 1 base at V and 7 bases at J, with 11 bases between the two ends. Germline V gene sequence: CDR1 MGHRA, CDR2 YSYEKL. CDR3 sequence (DNA): TGCGCCAGCAGCCAAGCAGACGGATGGGAGCAGTACTTC. Its protein is CASSQADGWEQYF.

This clonotype was picked up many times. The gene calls are TRBV7-8 and TRBJ2-3, with 9 bases aligning to TRBD2. The length of the CDR3 is 18 residues. Germline CDR1 is SGHVS and CDR2 is FQNEAQ. Trimming took 1 base from V and 3 from J; bases not matched to a gene: 11. The CDR3 DNA reads as TGTGCCAGCAGCTTAGTAGGGCTGCGGGGGGGCTCGACAGATACGCAGTATTTT. This codes for CASSLVGLRGGSTDTQYF.

The chain employs TRBV29-1 and TRBJ1-2; perhaps TRBD1 as D (6 bases). This CDR3 has 12 amino acids. Germline V gene data show CDR1 as SQVTM and CDR2 as ANQGSEA. V was shortened by 2 bases and J by 7 bases, with 11 bases between the two germline ends. In nucleotides, the CDR3 is TGCAGCGTTGAAACGGGGGCTGGTGGCTACACCTTC. This encodes CSVETGAGGYTF. Full variable domain (rest looked up from reference TRBV29-1 and TRBJ1-2): SAVISQKPSRDICQRGTSLTIQCQVDSQVTMMFWYRQQPGQSLTLIATANQGSEATYESGFVIDKFPISRPNLTFSTLTVSNMSPEDSSIYLCSVETGAGGYTFGSGTRLTVV.

As concerns this clonotype: A read error is possible here, since a much larger clone lies one base away. The chain combines TRBV7-8 with TRBJ2-1, with D perhaps matching TRBD1 (5 bases). The germline CDR1 and CDR2 sequences are SGHVS and FQNEAQ. This CDR3 contains 15 residues. The CDR3 is CASSITREPGNEQLF. In DNA, the CDR3 is TGTGCCAGCAGCATAACCAGGGAACCGGGCAATGAGCAGTTATTC.

This chain connects TRBV7-9 to TRBJ2-5, with no clear D. Germline CDR1 is SEHNR and CDR2 is FQNEAQ (reference sequence). The CDR3 sequence is 16 residues long. The V end lost 5 bases, the J end lost 1 base, and 17 bases lay between the germline ends. In DNA, the CDR3 is TGTGCCAGCAGCCCCGGGCCGGGTCTCCTCCAAGAGACCCAGTACTTC. Translation gives CASSPGPGLLQETQYF.

CDR3: CASSQEQGVTDTQYF. The CDR3 coding sequence is TGTGCCAGCAGCCAAGAACAGGGGGTAACAGATACGCAGTATTTT. V gene TRBV3-1 combines with J gene TRBJ2-3; 8 bases align to TRBD1. The CDR3 is 15 residues long. CDR1 LGHDT and CDR2 YNNKEL come from the germline V gene (reference sequence). The J segment lost 3 bases and the V segment lost 0 bases, leaving 2 bases of the junction unmatched.

A few counts support this clonotype. The rearrangement links TRBV6-6 to TRBJ1-5; TRBD1 aligns across 9 bases. The germline V gene encodes CDR1 MNHNY and CDR2 SVGAGI (reference sequence). V was pared by 4 bases and J by 4 bases, with 8 bases of the junction left unmatched. The CDR3 runs 16 residues. The CDR3 DNA follows: TGTGCCAGCAGTTTCCATGGGGACAGGGCTAATCAGCCCCAGCATTTT. Residues: CASSFHGDRANQPQHF.

This clonotype was seen repeatedly, ten times or more. The rearrangement links TRBV7-6 to TRBJ1-5; D perhaps matches TRBD1 (5 bases). Germline values: CDR1 SGHVS, CDR2 FNYEAQ. The CDR3 is 13 residues long. V lost 5 bases and J 7 bases, leaving 12 bases between the germline ends. CDR3 in DNA: TGTGCCAGCAGCCGGGACCCGGGCCAGCCCCAGCATTTT. Translated: CASSRDPGQPQHF.

Here the CDR3 reads CASSFLRAQYF. DNA for the CDR3: TGTGCCAGCAGTTTTTTGCGGGCCCAGTACTTC. The J gene is TRBJ2-5, the V gene TRBV28, with a weak D call TRBD2 (5 bases). The germline V gene encodes CDR1 MDHEN and CDR2 SYDVKM. The CDR3 runs 11 residues. Trimming left V 3 bases short and J 9 bases short, with 8 bases between.

DNA for the CDR3: TGTGCCATCAGTGAGTTGAGGGGATGGGGCCAAGACACCGGGGAGCTGTTTTTT. It translates to CAISELRGWGQDTGELFF. The genes are TRBV10-3 and TRBJ2-2; D might be TRBD1 or TRBD2, each matching 5 bases. This CDR3 comprises 18 residues. The germline CDR1 and CDR2 sequences are ENHRY and SYGVKD. V lost 1 base and J lost 3, with 18 bases in between.

This chain links TRBV15 with TRBJ2-7; D may correspond to TRBD1 or TRBD2 (5 bases each). The CDR3 is 14 residues long. The germline CDR1 and CDR2 sequences are LNHNV and YYDKDF (reference sequence). V was pared by 0 bases and J by 9 bases, with 15 bases between. The CDR3 here is CATSRDNRGDGQYF. CDR3 DNA sequence: TGTGCCACCAGCAGAGATAACCGGGGCGATGGGCAGTACTTC.

This chain connects TRBV7-2 to TRBJ2-7; TRBD2 matches at 9 bases. J lost 3 bases, V lost 1 base, and 10 bases had no gene match. The germline CDR1 and CDR2 sequences are SGHTA and FQGNSA. CDR3 length equals 17 residues. The CDR3 sequence is CASSLEKGTSRFYEQYF. CDR3 nucleotide sequence: TGTGCCAGCAGCTTAGAGAAGGGGACTAGCCGATTCTACGAGCAGTACTTC.

This clonotype was recorded a few times. The chain has TRBV6-2 or TRBV6-3 and TRBJ2-5; D unclear. Deletions cut 6 bases from V and 2 bases from J, with 4 bases between. CDR3 size: 11 residues. CDR1 MNHEY and CDR2 SVGEGT come from the germline V gene. The CDR3 here is CASRTQETQYF. CDR3 DNA: TGTGCCAGCAGGACACAAGAGACCCAGTACTTC.

This clonotype was detected only a few times. The CDR3 sequence is CSVEDPQGTYNEQFF. The CDR3 DNA is TGCAGCGTTGAAGATCCCCAGGGGACATACAATGAGCAGTTCTTC. The gene calls are TRBV29-1 and TRBJ2-1; possible D gene TRBD1, 6 bases. Germline-derived CDR1 and CDR2 are SQVTM and ANQGSEA. The V end lost 0 bases, the J end lost 4 bases, and 13 bases lay between the germline ends. This CDR3 is 15 amino acids long.

This clonotype was seen only a few times. The V and J genes are TRBV6-2 or TRBV6-3 and TRBJ2-1, with 7 bases that match TRBD1. The CDR3 runs 14 residues. Germline assignment: CDR1 MNHEY and CDR2 SVGEGT. V gave up 6 bases and J gave up 4 bases; unmatched junction bases: 6. The CDR3 spells CASRAGTVYNEQFF. CDR3 DNA sequence: TGTGCCAGCAGAGCCGGGACAGTATACAATGAGCAGTTCTTC.

This clonotype was detected ten times or more. This chain links TRBV7-2 with TRBJ1-1, with D possibly TRBD1 on 5 matching bases. Germline CDR1 is SGHTA and CDR2 is FQGNSA. Trimming cost V 3 bases and J 3 bases, with 11 bases left between them. CDR3 length equals 14 residues. CDR3: CASSLDNWYTEAFF. The CDR3 bases are TGTGCCAGCAGCTTGGACAATTGGTACACTGAAGCTTTCTTT. Together with reference TRBV7-2 and TRBJ1-1, the CDR3 gives the full variable domain: GAGVSQSPSNKVTEKGKDVELRCDPISGHTALYWYRQSLGQGLEFLIYFQGNSAPDKSGLPSDRFSAERTGGSVSTLTIQRTQQEDSAVYLCASSLDNWYTEAFFGQGTRLTVV.

This clonotype was seen ten or more times. The chain is built from TRBV7-2 and TRBJ2-4; no definite D call. The CDR3 runs to 11 residues. With 1 base removed from V and 9 bases from J, the gap between germline ends came to 4 bases. Germline V gives CDR1 SGHTA, CDR2 FQGNSA. Here the CDR3 DNA reads TGTGCCAGCAGCTTAGGCTCCATTCAGTACTTC. Its translation is CASSLGSIQYF.

This clonotype has more than one count but fewer than ten. The V call is TRBV7-9, the J call TRBJ1-5; 8 nucleotides align to TRBD1. This CDR3 spans 14 amino acids. Germline CDR1 and CDR2: SEHNR and FQNEAQ (reference sequence). V lost 5 bases to trimming and J lost 7 bases; unmatched junction nucleotides: 7. The CDR3 sequence: CASSPPGGLQPQHF. CDR3 DNA sequence: TGTGCCAGCAGCCCTCCAGGGGGCTTGCAGCCCCAGCATTTT. The full variable domain, in which reference TRBV7-9 and TRBJ1-5 provide the parts outside the CDR3, is DTGVSQNPRHKITKRGQNVTFRCDPISEHNRLYWYRQTLGQGPEFLTYFQNEAQLEKSRLLSDRFSAERPKGSFSTLEIQRTEQGDSAMYLCASSPPGGLQPQHFGDGTRLSIL.

The chain joins TRBV19 to TRBJ1-6, with D unresolved. CDR1 and CDR2 (germline): LNHDA, SQIVND (reference sequence). The ends were cut back, 2 bases at V and 5 bases at J, with 13 bases in the middle. This CDR3 region has 16 residues. This CDR3 is CASSIRVGQNNSPLHF. In DNA, the CDR3 is TGTGCCAGTAGTATAAGGGTCGGGCAGAATAATTCACCCCTCCACTTT.

The V and J genes are TRBV28 and TRBJ2-2; D possibly corresponds to TRBD1 (6 bases). The ends were cut back, 4 bases at V and 1 base at J, with 7 bases in the middle. The germline V gene has CDR1 MDHEN and CDR2 SYDVKM. This CDR3 contains 14 residues. CDR3 residues: CASSYRVNTGELFF. The CDR3 nucleotides read TGTGCCAGCAGTTACAGGGTGAACACCGGGGAGCTGTTTTTT.

This clonotype was picked up a small number of times. The CDR3 nucleotides are TGTGCCAGCAGCTTACAAGGGGAAGAGACCCAGTACTTC. Amino acid sequence: CASSLQGEETQYF. The V and J genes are TRBV13 and TRBJ2-5, with D perhaps matching TRBD1 (5 bases). CDR1 is PRHDT and CDR2 is FYEKMQ in the germline V gene (reference sequence). V lost 2 bases and J 3 bases, leaving 7 bases between the germline ends. CDR3 length: 13 residues.

Points on this clonotype: A read error is possible here, since a much larger clone lies one base away. No conserved phenylalanine or tryptophan is present at the end of the CDR3, so a read error is the likely explanation. The chain joins TRBV4-3 to TRBJ2-5; 8 bases match TRBD2. This CDR3 has 15 amino acids. The germline gives CDR1 LGHNA, CDR2 YSLEER. Unmatched junction bases numbered 5, after V lost 1 base and J lost 4 bases. CDR3 nucleotides: TGCGCCAGCAGCCAAGGAGCGGGAGTTGCAGAGACCCAGTACGTC. Translating it yields CASSQGAGVAETQYV.

The V gene is TRBV14, the J gene TRBJ2-7; TRBD2 agrees at 8 bases. CDR3 length equals 16 residues. CDR1 SGHDN and CDR2 FVKESK come from the germline V gene. The V and J ends lost 0 bases and 9 bases, in that order; junction bases with no gene match: 13. CDR3 loop: CASSQDRSGSGDAQYF. CDR3 DNA: TGTGCCAGCAGCCAAGATCGGAGCGGGAGCGGGGACGCGCAGTACTTC. The whole variable domain, remainder taken from reference TRBV14 and TRBJ2-7, is EAGVTQFPSHSVIEKGQTVTLRCDPISGHDNLYWYRRVMGKEIKFLLHFVKESKQDESGMPNNRFLAERTGGTYSTLKVQPAELEDSGVYFCASSQDRSGSGDAQYFGPGTRLTVT.

This chain links TRBV29-1 with TRBJ1-2; no clear D gene. The ends were cut back, 0 bases at V and 0 bases at J, with 11 bases in the middle. This CDR3 region has 15 residues. CDR1 SQVTM and CDR2 ANQGSEA come from the germline V gene. This CDR3 is CSVEDRNSANYGYTF. DNA of the CDR3: TGCAGCGTTGAAGATCGGAACAGTGCTAACTATGGCTACACCTTC.

The chain is built from TRBV29-1 and TRBJ2-1; D unclear. This CDR3 is built from 12 residues. From germline, CDR1 is SQVTM and CDR2 ANQGSEA. The V end lost 7 bases, the J end lost 9 bases, and 16 bases lay between the germline ends. The CDR3 DNA reads TGCAGCGCTAACGACGTGGTTACTGAGCAGTTCTTC. This codes for CSANDVVTEQFF.

Only a few counts were recorded for this clonotype. The rearrangement uses TRBV5-5 and TRBJ1-1; tentatively, D is TRBD1 (5 bases). CDR1 and CDR2 from the germline V gene are SGHKS and YYEKEE (reference sequence). V was shortened by 4 bases and J by 1 base, with 14 bases between the two germline ends. The CDR3 is made up of 15 amino acids. Written as DNA, the CDR3 is TGTGCCAGCAGCCTCGGCGAGACAGCGAACACTGAAGCTTTCTTT. This sequence encodes CASSLGETANTEAFF.